This record looks at one T cell receptor (beta chain) sequence and its context. Original processing notes: Using reference gene primer amplification, nucleated cell counts were estimated. Repertoires were generated with immunoSEQ multiplex PCR, while TCRdb's copy carries only in-frame clones and drops some. V and J calls and clone size are as listed in that table; D and trimming were resolved from the DNA. The table lists about 280,000 clones, 70% to 90% of them singletons. CDR3 size: 14 residues. Germline V gives CDR1 SGHRS, CDR2 YFSETQ. V lost 3 bases to trimming and J lost 9 bases; unmatched junction nucleotides: 6. This sample stems from a study of blood T cell repertoires in COVID-19. Study-level information: Samples representing acute and convalescent COVID-19 were sourced from the United States, Italy and Spain. PBMCs, B-cell-depleted T cells, or T cells were the source of the cDNA or gDNA that made up the material.

The sequence was obtained from an older woman with acute or convalescent COVID-19. Material: peripheral blood. The chain uses TRBV5-1 and TRBJ1-6; 7 bases map to TRBD1. The DNA of the CDR3 is TGCGCCAGCAGCTCCGGAGAGGGGGCTTCACCCCTCCACTTT. Its translation is CASSSGEGASPLHF.